This T cell receptor (beta chain) was identified during a study of cytomegalovirus exposure and HLA in healthy donors. Study findings and constraints: Later analysis demonstrated an association between a missense DCLRE1C variant and TCR beta V- and J-gene trimming.

The CDR3 extends over 16 amino acids. Germline CDR1 SGHRS, CDR2 YFSETQ. Trimming stripped 1 base from V and 0 bases from J, with 11 bases between. In regard to this clone: No antigen is known for it.

PCR amplification relied on 60 Vbeta primers (plus 13 Jbeta primers). Profiled with immunoSEQ multiplex PCR; TCRdb holds only in-frame clones, not every one. The data show approximately 38,000 clones, with 66% seen just once and around 18% held by the top ten. Sample: PBMCs. The rearrangement uses TRBV5-1 and TRBJ1-3; no reliable D call. The TCR originated in a man aged 50-60 years in good health and CMV-seropositive. The CDR3 DNA sequence: TGCGCCAGCAGCTTGTCGACAACAACCTCTGGAAACACCATATATTTT. Translating gives CASSLSTTTSGNTIYF.